The 17 T cell receptor beta chains below come from one sample, sequenced in a study of T cells in Graves' hyperthyroidism and ophthalmopathy. It was RNA transcripts that yielded the amplified TCR beta CDR3 regions. The HTBI primer set served for first-round RT-PCR of the TCR CDR3. TCRdb fed the multiplex PCR reads into MiXCR, producing one record per CDR3 protein. Of about 400,000 distinct CDR3 sequences in the sample, approximately 15% are singletons; the top ten hold approximately 5.8%. Sequenced material: blood. The receptor set was obtained from a woman between 18 and 30 years old with Graves' hyperthyroidism.

This clonotype appeared a few times. V gene TRBV9 combines with J gene TRBJ2-7; no definite D call. CDR1 is SGDLS and CDR2 is YYNGEE in the germline V gene. V was shortened by 3 bases and J by 0 bases, with 10 bases between the two germline ends. The CDR3 is 14 amino acids. CDR3 protein: CASSETPSSYEQYF. The CDR3, as DNA: TGTGCCAGCAGCGAAACCCCTAGCTCCTACGAGCAGTACTTC.

This clonotype occurred a few times. CDR3 residues: CSVEDPGSEAFF. The CDR3 coding sequence is TGCAGCGTTGAAGACCCAGGGAGTGAAGCTTTCTTT. The J gene is TRBJ1-1, the V gene TRBV29-1; D possibly corresponds to TRBD1 (5 bases). Trimming cost V 0 bases and J 7 bases, with 9 bases left between them. Germline lookup yields CDR1 SQVTM and CDR2 ANQGSEA. The CDR3 loop spans 12 amino acids. Full variable domain (missing parts from reference TRBV29-1 and TRBJ1-1): SAVISQKPSRDICQRGTSLTIQCQVDSQVTMMFWYRQQPGQSLTLIATANQGSEATYESGFVIDKFPISRPNLTFSTLTVSNMSPEDSSIYLCSVEDPGSEAFFGQGTRLTVV.

Many counts were recorded for this clonotype. CDR3 loop: CAISEESVLGTDTQYF. The CDR3, as DNA: TGTGCCATCAGTGAGGAGTCCGTCTTAGGCACAGATACGCAGTATTTT. The chain uses TRBV10-3 and TRBJ2-3; D is unresolved. V was clipped by 2 bases and J by 1 base, with 13 bases between them. This CDR3 comprises 16 residues. Germline V CDR1 and CDR2: ENHRY, SYGVKD.

This clonotype occurred many times. The CDR3: CASRRDLSLGSPLHF. CDR3 in DNA: TGTGCCAGCAGGCGGGACCTCTCATTAGGGTCACCCCTCCACTTT. J is TRBJ1-6 and V is TRBV7-2, with a weak D call TRBD1 (5 bases). From germline, CDR1 is SGHTA and CDR2 FQGNSA. This CDR3 is 15 amino acids long. With 6 bases removed from V and 10 bases from J, the gap between germline ends came to 19 bases.

This clonotype showed up many times. The junction differs from germline at one of its ends, possibly a read error. The chain links TRBV20-1 to TRBJ1-5, with a possible D match to TRBD1 (5 bases). Germline CDR1 reads DFQATT; CDR2 reads SNEGSKA (reference sequence). The CDR3 is 15 residues long. The CDR3 sequence is CGARAPGGRNQPQHF. Written as DNA, the CDR3 is TGCGGTGCTAGGGCGCCTGGGGGGAGGAATCAGCCCCAGCATTTT.

This chain connects TRBV4-1 to TRBJ2-3, with D uncertain. The CDR3 is 13 residues long. The germline CDR1 and CDR2 sequences are MGHRA and YSYEKL. V was cut by 4 bases and J by 1 base, with 6 bases left in between. The CDR3 here is CASSPFRTDTQYF. The CDR3, as DNA: TGCGCCAGCAGCCCCTTTCGCACAGATACGCAGTATTTT.

The sample holds a few counts of this clonotype. The chain carries TRBV4-1 and TRBJ2-7; D possibly corresponds to TRBD2 (5 bases). Germline V gives CDR1 MGHRA, CDR2 YSYEKL. Trimming pared 1 base from V and 1 base from J, leaving 8 bases between. This CDR3 is 14 amino acids long. The CDR3 coding sequence is TGCGCCAGCAGCCAAGTCCGGGGTTCCTACGAGCAGTACTTC. Encoded protein: CASSQVRGSYEQYF.

Ten or more counts support this clonotype. This rearrangement joins TRBV20-1 to TRBJ2-4; TRBD2 aligns across 12 bases. This CDR3 has 17 residues. Germline values: CDR1 DFQATT, CDR2 SNEGSKA (reference sequence). V trimming: 3 bases; J trimming: 0 bases; junction bases outside the gene matches: 6. The CDR3 nucleotides are TGCAGTGCTAGGACTAGCGGGAGTGTTGTAGCCAAAAACATTCAGTACTTC. Amino acids: CSARTSGSVVAKNIQYF.

This clonotype was seen a handful of times. This CDR3 reads CASSRGPYSNQPQHF. The CDR3 nucleotides are TGTGCCAGCAGTCGGGGCCCGTATAGCAATCAGCCCCAGCATTTT. The chain uses TRBV6-1 and TRBJ1-5, with D tentatively TRBD1 (5 bases). The germline CDR1 and CDR2 sequences are MNHNS and SASEGT. CDR3 size: 15 residues. V lost 5 bases and J lost 0, with 11 bases in between.

This clonotype was seen repeatedly, ten times or more. This chain uses TRBV5-1 with TRBJ2-7; D could derive from TRBD1 or TRBD2 (5 bases each). In germline, CDR1 is SGHRS, CDR2 YFSETQ. The CDR3 loop spans 13 amino acids. V dropped 4 bases and J dropped 3 bases, with 11 bases sitting between them. For the CDR3, the DNA is TGCGCCAGCAGCCCGGGACGCCTCTACGAGCAGTACTTC. This gives the protein CASSPGRLYEQYF.

This clonotype was detected a few times. Relative to the germline gene, one junction end is altered; a read error may explain this. The chain couples TRBV13 to TRBJ1-3; weak D call: TRBD1 (6 bases). Looked up from germline, CDR1 is PRHDT and CDR2 is FYEKMQ (reference sequence). This CDR3 region has 16 residues. This CDR3 is CSSSSLDRSSGNTIYF. In nucleotides, the CDR3 is TGTTCCAGCAGCTCCCTCGACAGGAGCTCTGGAAACACCATATATTTT.

This clonotype has a handful of counts. V usage is TRBV7-8 and J usage is TRBJ1-6; 9 bases agree with TRBD1. The ends lost 5 bases at V and 9 bases at J; junction bases unmatched: 8. This CDR3 has 15 amino acids. The germline V gene encodes CDR1 SGHVS and CDR2 FQNEAQ. CDR3 loop: CASSSTGGLGSPLHF. CDR3 in DNA: TGTGCCAGCAGCAGCACAGGGGGCCTGGGTTCACCCCTCCACTTT.

This clonotype was counted at least ten times. As DNA, the CDR3 is TGTGCCAGCAGCTTAATGGCTATACACTCTGGAAACACCATATATTTT. It is translated as CASSLMAIHSGNTIYF. V gene TRBV11-2 combines with J gene TRBJ1-3, with unresolved D. CDR3 length: 16 amino acids. V was cut by 2 bases and J by 0 bases, with 11 bases left in between. In germline, CDR1 is SGHAT, CDR2 FQNNGV. Full variable domain (rest looked up from reference TRBV11-2 and TRBJ1-3): EAGVAQSPRYKIIEKRQSVAFWCNPISGHATLYWYQQILGQGPKLLIQFQNNGVVDDSQLPKDRFSAERLKGVDSTLKIQPAKLEDSAVYLCASSLMAIHSGNTIYFGEGSWLTVV.

This chain joins TRBV11-2 and TRBJ2-7; D is ambiguous. Looked up from germline, CDR1 is SGHAT and CDR2 is FQNNGV. The germline V and J ends were trimmed by 4 bases and 5 bases, with 9 bases remaining between them. There are 12 residues in the CDR3. The CDR3 reads CASSSRFDEQYF. DNA for the CDR3: TGTGCCAGCAGCTCCCGGTTCGACGAGCAGTACTTC. Together with reference TRBV11-2 and TRBJ2-7, the CDR3 gives the full variable domain: EAGVAQSPRYKIIEKRQSVAFWCNPISGHATLYWYQQILGQGPKLLIQFQNNGVVDDSQLPKDRFSAERLKGVDSTLKIQPAKLEDSAVYLCASSSRFDEQYFGPGTRLTVT.

This clonotype came up a few times. The chain employs TRBV28 and TRBJ2-3; 8 bases fit TRBD2. Germline trimming cut 6 bases from V and 4 bases from J; bases unmatched to any gene: 9. The CDR3 runs to 15 residues. In germline, CDR1 is MDHEN, CDR2 SYDVKM. CDR3 amino acids: CASSSGTRGPDTQYF. The CDR3 DNA reads TGTGCCAGCAGCTCCGGGACTAGGGGACCAGATACGCAGTATTTT.

This clonotype was seen repeatedly, ten times or more. V is TRBV3-1 and J is TRBJ2-5, with 13 bases lining up with TRBD2. The CDR3 contains 16 residues. Germline CDR1 is LGHDT and CDR2 is YNNKEL (reference sequence). With 2 bases clipped from V and 10 bases from J, the junction kept 10 bases outside the gene matches. The CDR3 loop is CASSQQGLAGSMSQYF. The DNA of the CDR3 is TGTGCCAGCAGCCAACAGGGACTAGCGGGAAGTATGAGCCAGTACTTC.

Concerning this clonotype itself: This clone may be a read error of a much larger clone one base away. The CDR3 loop is CASSLWTGSYEQFF. CDR3 in DNA: TGTGCCAGCAGCTTATGGACAGGGAGCTACGAGCAGTTCTTC. The chain uses TRBV7-2 and TRBJ2-7; 8 bases match TRBD1. The end of the DNA aligns better with TRBJ2-1, so the J call may be wrong. CDR1 SGHTA and CDR2 FQGNSA come from the germline V gene. This CDR3 spans 14 amino acids.